Below are 22 T cell receptor beta chains sequenced from a single sample in a study of shared clonotypes between healthy human individuals. CD45RO-negative, CCR7-positively selected cells formed the naive CD8 fraction, excluding terminally differentiated effector memory CD45RA+ cells. The method was immunoSEQ multiplex PCR; TCRdb's version includes in-frame clones alone and lacks a portion of them. The sample consists of around 610,000 clones, 95% to 97% of them appearing once. Specimen: naive CD8+ T cells sorted from blood. All receptors come from a woman aged 25 to 39 in good health.

The CDR3 DNA is TGTGCCAGCAGCTCGTCGGGACCTGGCTACGAGCAGTACTTC. Its protein product is CASSSSGPGYEQYF. The chain uses TRBV7-6 and TRBJ2-7, with D possibly called TRBD1 or TRBD2 (5 bases each). Germline V gives CDR1 SGHVS, CDR2 FNYEAQ. V was cut by 4 bases and J by 3 bases, with 13 bases left in between. The CDR3 sequence is 14 residues long.

The genes are TRBV27 and TRBJ1-5, with TRBD1 as a possible D gene (5 bases). V was shortened by 6 bases and J by 7 bases, with 16 bases between the two germline ends. CDR1 is MNHEY, CDR2 SMNVEV, per germline (reference sequence). The CDR3 sequence is 14 residues long. DNA for the CDR3: TGTGCCAGCAGGTCAGCAGGGTCTGGGCAGCCCCAGCATTTT. Protein sequence: CASRSAGSGQPQHF.

CDR3 residues: CASSLSRQRYEQYF. CDR3 in DNA: TGTGCCAGCAGCTTATCTCGTCAACGCTACGAGCAGTACTTC. The chain is built from TRBV7-9 and TRBJ2-7; D remains unclear. The V and J ends lost 2 bases and 3 bases respectively, with 11 bases between them. The CDR3 contains 14 residues. Germline V gene lookup returns CDR1 SEHNR and CDR2 FQNEAQ (reference sequence).

The chain is built from TRBV11-2 and TRBJ2-1; D is possibly TRBD2 (6 bases). Germline V gene data show CDR1 as SGHAT and CDR2 as FQNNGV. This CDR3 is built from 16 residues. V was clipped by 0 bases and J by 4 bases, with 13 bases between them. The CDR3 reads CASSLEFASEYNEQFF. The CDR3 DNA reads TGTGCCAGCAGCTTAGAGTTCGCTAGCGAATACAATGAGCAGTTCTTC.

The chain combines TRBV4-1 with TRBJ2-3, with unresolved D. Germline CDR1 and CDR2: MGHRA and YSYEKL. The V end lost 2 bases, the J end lost 2 bases, and 8 bases lay between the germline ends. CDR3 size: 14 residues. The CDR3 is CASSQSLTTDTQYF. Written as DNA, the CDR3 is TGCGCCAGCAGCCAATCGTTAACCACAGATACGCAGTATTTT.

The V call is TRBV5-1, the J call TRBJ1-2, with TRBD1 matching 9 bases. With V trimmed by 0 bases and J by 5 bases, 5 bases remained unmatched. This CDR3 has 15 residues. From germline, CDR1 is SGHRS and CDR2 YFSETQ. The CDR3 sequence is CASSLAMDRGYGYTF. The CDR3 nucleotides are TGCGCCAGCAGCTTGGCGATGGACAGGGGATATGGCTACACCTTC. Full variable domain (outside the CDR3, taken from reference TRBV5-1 and TRBJ1-2): KAGVTQTPRYLIKTRGQQVTLSCSPISGHRSVSWYQQTPGQGLQFLFEYFSETQRNKGNFPGRFSGRQFSNSRSEMNVSTLELGDSALYLCASSLAMDRGYGYTFGSGTRLTVV.

The V gene is TRBV9, the J gene TRBJ1-2; D may be TRBD1 (5 bases). V lost 0 bases and J lost 8, with 17 bases in between. The length of the CDR3 is 15 residues. Germline V gene lookup returns CDR1 SGDLS and CDR2 YYNGEE. The DNA for the CDR3 is TGTGCCAGCAGCGTAGATGGGGCAGGGTTAAACGGCTACACCTTC. This gives the protein CASSVDGAGLNGYTF.

The rearrangement links TRBV19 to TRBJ2-1; TRBD1 agrees at 10 bases. After removal of 3 bases from V and 3 bases from J, the junction contained 5 bases not matched to a gene. The CDR3 consists of 16 residues. Germline CDR1 and CDR2: LNHDA and SQIVND (reference sequence). The CDR3 loop is CASSIGQGVFYNEQFF. CDR3 nucleotides: TGTGCCAGTAGTATCGGACAGGGGGTGTTCTACAATGAGCAGTTCTTC.

The sample holds one count of this clone. The chain combines TRBV28 with TRBJ2-7; 7 bases line up with TRBD2. V dropped 3 bases and J dropped 4; count of bases not matched to a gene: 6. Germline values: CDR1 MDHEN, CDR2 SYDVKM. This CDR3 contains 14 residues. For the CDR3, the DNA is TGTGCCAGCAGTTTGTACCGGGGGGTGTACGAGCAGTACTTC. Its protein product is CASSLYRGVYEQYF.

The chain couples TRBV11-2 to TRBJ2-7; 7 bases map to TRBD1. V was clipped by 5 bases and J by 5 bases; unmatched bases: 15. Germline CDR1 reads SGHAT; CDR2 reads FQNNGV. The CDR3 contains 16 residues. In DNA, the CDR3 is TGTGCCAGCAGCCTAACCCTGACAGGGATTTTAAACGAGCAGTACTTC. The encoded protein is CASSLTLTGILNEQYF.

This clone has only a few counts. The chain has TRBV5-1 and TRBJ1-5; no definite D call. Trimming removed 2 bases at V and 4 bases at J, with 10 bases between. Germline V gene data show CDR1 as SGHRS and CDR2 as YFSETQ. The CDR3 is 14 amino acids. CDR3 DNA sequence: TGCGCCAGCAGCTTTGCCGGGCCGAATCAGCCCCAGCATTTT. Amino acids: CASSFAGPNQPQHF.

J is TRBJ2-7 and V is TRBV5-1; D is perhaps TRBD2 (5 bases). V was shortened by 0 bases and J by 3 bases, with 19 bases between the two germline ends. From germline, CDR1 is SGHRS and CDR2 YFSETQ. This CDR3 is 17 amino acids long. The CDR3, as DNA: TGCGCCAGCAGCTTGGGAGAAGTGCCCAACCGGGACTACGAGCAGTACTTC. This encodes CASSLGEVPNRDYEQYF. Variable domain in full (rest from reference TRBV5-1 and TRBJ2-7): KAGVTQTPRYLIKTRGQQVTLSCSPISGHRSVSWYQQTPGQGLQFLFEYFSETQRNKGNFPGRFSGRQFSNSRSEMNVSTLELGDSALYLCASSLGEVPNRDYEQYFGPGTRLTVT.

CDR3 amino acids: CASSYRGGLAKNIQYF. The CDR3 DNA sequence: TGTGCCAGCAGTTACCGTGGCGGTCTAGCCAAAAACATTCAGTACTTC. The V and J genes are TRBV6-5 and TRBJ2-4; D call uncertain. The V and J ends lost 2 bases and 0 bases respectively, with 11 bases between them. This CDR3 is 16 amino acids long. Germline lookup yields CDR1 MNHEY and CDR2 SVGAGI.

The chain carries TRBV9 and TRBJ2-1; TRBD2 agrees at 9 bases. This CDR3 is built from 14 residues. Germline V gene lookup returns CDR1 SGDLS and CDR2 YYNGEE. With V trimmed by 7 bases and J by 2 bases, 4 bases remained unmatched. The CDR3 DNA reads as TGTGCCAGCGGAGCGGGAGGACCCTACAATGAGCAGTTCTTC. Protein: CASGAGGPYNEQFF. Looking up the rest from reference TRBV9 and TRBJ2-1 gives the full variable domain: DSGVTQTPKHLITATGQRVTLRCSPRSGDLSVYWYQQSLDQGLQFLIQYYNGEERAKGNILERFSAQQFPDLHSELNLSSLELGDSALYFCASGAGGPYNEQFFGPGTRLTVL.

This clone was seen a single time. The chain employs TRBV10-3 and TRBJ1-1, with a possible D match to TRBD1 (5 bases). The germline V and J ends were trimmed by 10 bases and 1 base, with 16 bases remaining between them. CDR1 is ENHRY, CDR2 SYGVKD, per germline. The CDR3 is 14 residues long. The CDR3 protein is CATNTPDKNTEAFF. The CDR3 DNA reads TGTGCCACAAACACTCCGGACAAGAACACTGAAGCTTTCTTT.

The J gene is TRBJ1-5, the V gene TRBV7-6, with 11 bases lining up with TRBD1. The germline V gene encodes CDR1 SGHVS and CDR2 FNYEAQ. V trimming: 1 base; J trimming: 7 bases; junction bases outside the gene matches: 3. The CDR3 length is 15 residues. CDR3 sequence: CASSLGTGGLQPQHF. For the CDR3, the DNA is TGTGCCAGCAGCTTAGGGACAGGGGGCCTGCAGCCCCAGCATTTT.

V and J are TRBV28 and TRBJ2-3; D is unresolved. Germline lookup yields CDR1 MDHEN and CDR2 SYDVKM. This CDR3 region has 14 residues. Trimming took off 3 bases at V and 2 bases at J, with 9 bases between the two ends. This CDR3 reads CASSLGQTTDTQYF. The CDR3 DNA follows: TGTGCCAGCAGTTTGGGTCAAACCACAGATACGCAGTATTTT.

The chain employs TRBV27 and TRBJ2-1; no definite D call. Germline CDR1 is MNHEY and CDR2 is SMNVEV (reference sequence). V was clipped by 3 bases and J by 4 bases, with 13 bases between them. The CDR3 runs 15 residues. CDR3 residues: CASSFAESPYNEQFF. In DNA, the CDR3 is TGTGCCAGCAGTTTTGCCGAAAGCCCTTACAATGAGCAGTTCTTC.

The chain uses TRBV15 and TRBJ2-7; D tentatively fits TRBD1 or TRBD2 (5 bases each). CDR1 LNHNV and CDR2 YYDKDF come from the germline V gene (reference sequence). This CDR3 is 15 amino acids long. V lost 5 bases and J lost 7, with 21 bases in between. The CDR3: CATSPSGTDSSEQYF. Here the CDR3 DNA reads TGTGCCACCAGCCCCTCCGGGACGGACTCTAGTGAGCAGTACTTC.

The V gene is TRBV28, the J gene TRBJ2-1, with no clear D. V was shortened by 4 bases and J by 0 bases, with 10 bases between the two germline ends. The CDR3 is made up of 15 amino acids. CDR1 is MDHEN, CDR2 SYDVKM, per germline. The CDR3 DNA sequence: TGTGCCAGCAGTTCAAGCTGGAGCTCCTACAATGAGCAGTTCTTC. This codes for CASSSSWSSYNEQFF.

The chain is built from TRBV28 and TRBJ1-5, with no clear D. This CDR3 has 14 residues. Germline-derived CDR1 and CDR2 are MDHEN and SYDVKM. V was shortened by 2 bases and J by 6 bases, with 11 bases between the two germline ends. CDR3 in DNA: TGTGCCAGCAGTTTAAGGCCCTCAAGTCAGCCCCAGCATTTT. It encodes CASSLRPSSQPQHF.

The chain joins TRBV9 to TRBJ2-1; TRBD1 or TRBD2 may be the D gene (5 bases each). Trimming took off 0 bases at V and 10 bases at J, with 17 bases between the two ends. This CDR3 comprises 15 residues. Germline values: CDR1 SGDLS, CDR2 YYNGEE. This CDR3 is CASSVGGTSYREQFF. CDR3 nucleotide sequence: TGTGCCAGCAGCGTAGGGGGGACCTCCTATAGGGAGCAGTTCTTC. Full variable domain (remainder filled in from reference TRBV9 and TRBJ2-1): DSGVTQTPKHLITATGQRVTLRCSPRSGDLSVYWYQQSLDQGLQFLIQYYNGEERAKGNILERFSAQQFPDLHSELNLSSLELGDSALYFCASSVGGTSYREQFFGPGTRLTVL.